This is a list of T cell receptor beta chains from one sample in a study of control samples from healthy donors and cancer patients. Assay used: immunoSEQ multiplex PCR; TCRdb lists only in-frame clones, some missing. The data show tens of thousands of clones, roughly 90% seen once. The sequenced sample was PBMCs. All receptors come from an older woman with head and neck cancer. The CDR3 runs from the conserved cysteine through the conserved F or W. D genes are given only for firm matches. Size is stated for part of the rows, as once, few or many counts, or as a class when the clone is expanded.

DNA: TGTGCCAGCAGCTTACAACCGAATTCAGATACGCAGTATTTT; CDR3: CASSLQPNSDTQYF; J: TRBJ2-3; V: TRBV7-3; size: NA; D: NA
DNA: TGCGCCAGCAGCCAAGCGCTAGCGGGCGTCTCCGGGGAGCTGTTTTTT; CDR3: CASSQALAGVSGELFF; J: TRBJ2-2; V: TRBV4-1; size: NA; D: TRBD2
DNA: TGCAGCCCACTGTGGGGCAGGGGTGGCAATGAGCAGTTCTTC; CDR3: CSPLWGRGGNEQFF; J: TRBJ2-1; V: TRBV29-1; size: NA; D: NA
DNA: TGTGCCATTACTCTACTCGCGATCTCGAGCTCCTACAATGAGCAGTTCTTC; CDR3: CAITLLAISSSYNEQFF; J: TRBJ2-1; V: TRBV2; size: NA; D: NA
DNA: TGTGCCAGCAGCGACGGACAGGGTTACAATGAGCAGTTCTTC; CDR3: CASSDGQGYNEQFF; J: TRBJ2-1; V: TRBV6-5; size: NA; D: TRBD1
DNA: TGTGCCACCAGCAGAACTAGGGGGACTAGACCGTCCGGGGAGCTGTTTTTT; CDR3: CATSRTRGTRPSGELFF; J: TRBJ2-2; V: TRBV15; size: NA; D: TRBD2
DNA: TGTGCCAGCAGTTATGGGGGCCTTGATTCACCCCTCCACTTT; CDR3: CASSYGGLDSPLHF; J: TRBJ1-6; V: TRBV6-6; size: once; D: NA
DNA: TGTGCCAGTAGTCTTCAGGAGAGGGGAGATACGCAGTATTTT; CDR3: CASSLQERGDTQYF; J: TRBJ2-3; V: TRBV19; size: NA; D: NA
DNA: TGTGCCAGCTCACAGGGCGACAGGACGACAAATGAAAAACTGTTTTTT; CDR3: CASSQGDRTTNEKLFF; J: TRBJ1-4; V: TRBV18; size: NA; D: NA
DNA: TGCGCCAGCAGCCAGTCCCTGACTAGCGGGCTCGACCCAGATACGCAGTATTTT; CDR3: CASSQSLTSGLDPDTQYF; J: TRBJ2-3; V: TRBV4-1; size: NA; D: TRBD2
DNA: TGTGCCAGCCTATTATCGGTGGACAGGGGGCAACTCTACGAGCAGTACTTC; CDR3: CASLLSVDRGQLYEQYF; J: TRBJ2-7; V: TRBV6-4; size: once; D: TRBD1
DNA: TGTGCCAGTAGTATAGTACCGGGGGGTAATGAAAAACTGTTTTTT; CDR3: CASSIVPGGNEKLFF; J: TRBJ1-4; V: TRBV19; size: NA; D: NA
DNA: TGCGCCAGCAAAACAGGGGCGAGCACAGATACGCAGTATTTT; CDR3: CASKTGASTDTQYF; J: TRBJ2-3; V: TRBV4-1; size: NA; D: TRBD1
DNA: TGTGCCAGCAGTTATCGTCTGGGACGGACAGATACGCAGTATTTT; CDR3: CASSYRLGRTDTQYF; J: TRBJ2-3; V: TRBV6-6; size: NA; D: NA
DNA: TGTGCCAGTAGTAGGGCGGGAGTGCGAGAGACCCAGTACTTC; CDR3: CASSRAGVRETQYF; J: TRBJ2-5; V: TRBV19; size: NA; D: TRBD2
DNA: TGTGCCAGCAGCCAAGGTGTGCTCTGGGACACTGAAGCTTTCTTT; CDR3: CASSQGVLWDTEAFF; J: TRBJ1-1; V: TRBV4-2; size: NA; D: NA
DNA: TGTGCCAGCAGCCTCCAGGGGGTCCGCGAGCAGTACTTC; CDR3: CASSLQGVREQYF; J: TRBJ2-7; V: TRBV3-1/TRBV3-2; size: NA; D: TRBD1
DNA: TGTGCCAGCTTTACGGGAGGGGCCTCCACAGATACGCAGTATTTT; CDR3: CASFTGGASTDTQYF; J: TRBJ2-3; V: TRBV9; size: NA; D: TRBD2
DNA: TGTGCCAGCAGCCCCCAACCTCCAGGGTCTGGGGCCAACGTCCTGACTTTC; CDR3: CASSPQPPGSGANVLTF; J: TRBJ2-6; V: TRBV3-1/TRBV3-2; size: once; D: NA
DNA: TGTGCCAGCAGTTACTCAGCCCTAGCGGGAGGCGAGCAGTACTTC; CDR3: CASSYSALAGGEQYF; J: TRBJ2-7; V: TRBV6-6; size: NA; D: TRBD2
DNA: TGTGCCAGCAGCTGGACTAGTTACTATGGCTACACCTTC; CDR3: CASSWTSYYGYTF; J: TRBJ1-2; V: TRBV7-9; size: NA; D: NA
DNA: TGTGCCAGCAGCCCCGGGACTAGCGGGAGCTCCTACAATGAGCAGTTCTTC; CDR3: CASSPGTSGSSYNEQFF; J: TRBJ2-1; V: TRBV5-4; size: NA; D: TRBD2
DNA: TGCGCCAGCAGCCCGGGGGTGACTAGCGTCTACGAGCAGTACTTC; CDR3: CASSPGVTSVYEQYF; J: TRBJ2-7; V: TRBV5-1; size: NA; D: TRBD2
DNA: TGTGCCAGCTCACCAACGGGACAGGGAGCTAACTATGGCTACACCTTC; CDR3: CASSPTGQGANYGYTF; J: TRBJ1-2; V: TRBV18; size: NA; D: TRBD1
DNA: TGTGCCAGAAGCTTCAAAACGAGGGAGAGCAGGGTAGAAACTGAAGCTTTCTTT; CDR3: CARSFKTRESRVETEAFF; J: TRBJ1-1; V: TRBV5-3; size: NA; D: NA
DNA: TGTGCCAGCTCACCAACGGGACAGGGCGGTTCACCCCTCCACTTT; CDR3: CASSPTGQGGSPLHF; J: TRBJ1-6; V: TRBV18; size: NA; D: TRBD1
DNA: TGTGCCAGCAACTTTGGAGGGGGTGTCACTGAAGCTTTCTTT; CDR3: CASNFGGGVTEAFF; J: TRBJ1-1; V: TRBV6-1; size: NA; D: NA
DNA: TGCAGCGTTGGATCAGTGGGGGGAAACACCATATATTTT; CDR3: CSVGSVGGNTIYF; J: TRBJ1-3; V: TRBV29-1; size: once; D: NA
DNA: TGTGCCAGCACCCTCTCCGGGAACACCGGGGAGCTGTTTTTT; CDR3: CASTLSGNTGELFF; J: TRBJ2-2; V: TRBV7-8; size: NA; D: NA
DNA: TGTGCCAGCAGCCCTGCCGGCGTTGGGACAGGGGGCACAGATACGCAGTATTTT; CDR3: CASSPAGVGTGGTDTQYF; J: TRBJ2-3; V: TRBV6-4; size: NA; D: TRBD1
DNA: TGTGCCAGCTCCGGGACTAGTATAAATCTCGGGGAGCTGTTTTTT; CDR3: CASSGTSINLGELFF; J: TRBJ2-2; V: TRBV18; size: NA; D: TRBD2
DNA: TGCAGTGCTAGTCGTCAGTATGCAGGGCCGAATTCACCCCTCCACTTT; CDR3: CSASRQYAGPNSPLHF; J: TRBJ1-6; V: TRBV20-1; size: NA; D: NA
DNA: TGTGCCAGCAGTTCAGGGGGCGCGGGTTATGGCTACACCTTC; CDR3: CASSSGGAGYGYTF; J: TRBJ1-2; V: TRBV6-5; size: NA; D: TRBD1
DNA: TGCGCCAGCAGCTTGGACTCGGGACGGGATTCACCCCTCCACTTT; CDR3: CASSLDSGRDSPLHF; J: TRBJ1-6; V: TRBV5-1; size: NA; D: NA
DNA: TGTGCCAGCAGTCCACAGTCGGGGGGGTTCGCGAACACCGGGGAGCTGTTTTTT; CDR3: CASSPQSGGFANTGELFF; J: TRBJ2-2; V: TRBV25-1; size: NA; D: TRBD2
DNA: TGTGCCAGTAGACCAACTACAGGGATCCCAAACTATGGCTACACCTTC; CDR3: CASRPTTGIPNYGYTF; J: TRBJ1-2; V: TRBV19; size: NA; D: NA
DNA: TGTGCCAGCAGCTTGGGAAGTGGCTACACCTTC; CDR3: CASSLGSGYTF; J: TRBJ1-2; V: TRBV5-4; size: NA; D: NA
DNA: TGTGCCAGCAGCTACAGGGAAGGAGGCGAGACCCAGTACTTC; CDR3: CASSYREGGETQYF; J: TRBJ2-5; V: TRBV2; size: NA; D: NA
DNA: TGTGCCAGCTCCGGGGACAGGGCAACTAATGAAAAACTGTTTTTT; CDR3: CASSGDRATNEKLFF; J: TRBJ1-4; V: TRBV18; size: NA; D: TRBD1
DNA: TGTGCCAGCAGCTTGGAGCACAACACTGAAGCTTTCTTT; CDR3: CASSLEHNTEAFF; J: TRBJ1-1; V: TRBV5-5; size: NA; D: NA
DNA: TGTGCCAGCAGTTCCGACAGGCGTTCACCCCTCCACTTT; CDR3: CASSSDRRSPLHF; J: TRBJ1-6; V: TRBV28; size: NA; D: NA
DNA: TGTGCCAGCAGCTTAGAACTTGAGCAGTTCTTC; CDR3: CASSLELEQFF; J: TRBJ2-1; V: TRBV7-9; size: NA; D: NA
DNA: TGTGCCAGATCAAAAAGGGGATTCCACTACGAGCAGTACTTC; CDR3: CARSKRGFHYEQYF; J: TRBJ2-7; V: TRBV7-8; size: NA; D: NA